The entry that follows covers one TCR beta chain sequence. Its specificity is unknown. This sample stems from a study of cytomegalovirus exposure and HLA in healthy donors. Findings of the study overall: Later work found that TCR association rates differed between HLA loci; DRB1 had the most and HLA-C the fewest.

Primers included in the PCR were 60 Vbeta and 13 Jbeta primers. Produced via immunoSEQ multiplex PCR; TCRdb's table is partial and in-frame only. The table includes 220,000 or so clones, 60% to 80% detected once. Sequenced: PBMCs. The sequence derives from a woman younger than 45 in good health and CMV-seronegative.

The CDR3: CASSLERGETQYF. The CDR3 DNA reads TGTGCCAGCAGCTTAGAAAGGGGGGAGACCCAGTACTTC. The rearrangement links TRBV11-2 to TRBJ2-5, with a possible D match to TRBD1 (6 bases). Trimming removed 0 bases from V and 5 bases from J, with 7 bases in between. Germline V gives CDR1 SGHAT, CDR2 FQNNGV. CDR3 length: 13 amino acids. Looking up the rest from reference TRBV11-2 and TRBJ2-5 gives the full variable domain: EAGVAQSPRYKIIEKRQSVAFWCNPISGHATLYWYQQILGQGPKLLIQFQNNGVVDDSQLPKDRFSAERLKGVDSTLKIQPAKLEDSAVYLCASSLERGETQYFGPGTRLLVL.